This T cell receptor (beta chain) was obtained from a study of identical twins. One entry per CDR3 protein results from TCRdb running MiXCR on the 5' RACE reads. The sample includes 1.5 million to 2 million distinct CDR3 sequences, around 33% of them seen just once. From germline, CDR1 is SGDLS and CDR2 YYNGEE. The V and J ends lost 4 bases and 1 base respectively, with 24 bases between them. The CDR3 is made up of 19 amino acids. This clonotype originated in a newborn girl in good health. Material for sequencing was cord blood. The V gene is TRBV9, the J gene TRBJ2-1; D may be TRBD2 (6 bases). In DNA form, the CDR3 reads TGTGCCAGCAGCCCCCGAGGAACCAGTGGGGGGATTTCCTACAATGAGCAGTTCTTC. Translation: CASSPRGTSGGISYNEQFF.